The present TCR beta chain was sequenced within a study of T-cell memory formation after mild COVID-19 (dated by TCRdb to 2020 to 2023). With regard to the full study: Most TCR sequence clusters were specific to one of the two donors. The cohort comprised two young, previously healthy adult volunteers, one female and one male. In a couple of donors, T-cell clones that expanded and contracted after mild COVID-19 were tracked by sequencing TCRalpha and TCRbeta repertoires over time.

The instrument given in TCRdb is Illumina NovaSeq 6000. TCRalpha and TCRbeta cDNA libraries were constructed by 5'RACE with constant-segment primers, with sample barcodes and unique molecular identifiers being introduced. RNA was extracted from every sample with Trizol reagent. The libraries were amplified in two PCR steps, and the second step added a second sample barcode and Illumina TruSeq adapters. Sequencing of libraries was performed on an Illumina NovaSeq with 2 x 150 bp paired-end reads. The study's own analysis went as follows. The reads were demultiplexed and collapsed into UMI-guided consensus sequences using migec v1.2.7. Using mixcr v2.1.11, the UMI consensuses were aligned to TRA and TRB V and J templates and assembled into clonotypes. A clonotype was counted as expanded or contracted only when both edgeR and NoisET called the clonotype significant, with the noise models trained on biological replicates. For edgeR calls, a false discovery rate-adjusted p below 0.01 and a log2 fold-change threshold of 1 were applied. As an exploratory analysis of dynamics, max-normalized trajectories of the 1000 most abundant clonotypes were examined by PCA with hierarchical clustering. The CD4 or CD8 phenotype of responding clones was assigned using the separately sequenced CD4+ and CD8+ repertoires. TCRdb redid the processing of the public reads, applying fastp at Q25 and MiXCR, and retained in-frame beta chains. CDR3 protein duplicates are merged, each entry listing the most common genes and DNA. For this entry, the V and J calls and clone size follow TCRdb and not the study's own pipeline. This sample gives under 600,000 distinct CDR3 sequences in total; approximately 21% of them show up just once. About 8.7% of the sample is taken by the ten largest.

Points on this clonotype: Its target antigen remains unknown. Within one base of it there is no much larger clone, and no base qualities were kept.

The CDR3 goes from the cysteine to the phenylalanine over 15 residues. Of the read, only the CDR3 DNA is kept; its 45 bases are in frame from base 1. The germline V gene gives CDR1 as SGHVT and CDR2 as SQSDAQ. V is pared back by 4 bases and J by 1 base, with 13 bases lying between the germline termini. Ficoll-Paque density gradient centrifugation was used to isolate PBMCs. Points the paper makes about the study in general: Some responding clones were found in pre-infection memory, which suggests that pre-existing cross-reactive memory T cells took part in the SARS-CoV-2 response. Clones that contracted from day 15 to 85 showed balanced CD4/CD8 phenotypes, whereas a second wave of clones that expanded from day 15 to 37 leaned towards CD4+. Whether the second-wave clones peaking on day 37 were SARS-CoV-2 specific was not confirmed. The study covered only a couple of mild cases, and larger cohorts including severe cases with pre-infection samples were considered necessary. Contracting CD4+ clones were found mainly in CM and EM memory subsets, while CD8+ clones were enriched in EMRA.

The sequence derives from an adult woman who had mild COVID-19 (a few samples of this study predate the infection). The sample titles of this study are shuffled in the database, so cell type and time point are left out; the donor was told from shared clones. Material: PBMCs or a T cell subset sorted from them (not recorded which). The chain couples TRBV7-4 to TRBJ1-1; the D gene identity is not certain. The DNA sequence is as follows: TGTGCCAGCAGCTGGTCGCGGGAGCCGAACACTGAAGCTTTCTTT. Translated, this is CASSWSREPNTEAFF.